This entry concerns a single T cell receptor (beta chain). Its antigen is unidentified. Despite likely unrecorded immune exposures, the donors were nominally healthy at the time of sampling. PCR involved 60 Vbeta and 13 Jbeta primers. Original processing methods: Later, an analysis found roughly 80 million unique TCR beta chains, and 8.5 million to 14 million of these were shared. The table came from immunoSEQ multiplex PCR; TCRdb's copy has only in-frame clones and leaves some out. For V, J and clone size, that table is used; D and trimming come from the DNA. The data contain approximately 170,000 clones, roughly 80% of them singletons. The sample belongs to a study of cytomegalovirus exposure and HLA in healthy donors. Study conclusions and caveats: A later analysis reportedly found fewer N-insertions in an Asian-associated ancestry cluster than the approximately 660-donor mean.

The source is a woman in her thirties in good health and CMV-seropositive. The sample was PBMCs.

CDR3 protein: CASVRAGGPPDTQYF. CDR3 nucleotides: TGTGCCAGCGTCAGGGCGGGAGGGCCCCCAGATACGCAGTATTTT. The V gene is TRBV6-1, the J gene TRBJ2-3; 9 bases agree with TRBD2. The germline V gene has CDR1 MNHNS and CDR2 SASEGT. This CDR3 spans 15 amino acids. The J segment lost 4 bases and the V segment lost 8 bases, leaving 10 bases of the junction unmatched.